Listed here are 12 T cell receptor beta chains from one sample, sequenced in a study of blood T cell repertoires in COVID-19. Measured with immunoSEQ multiplex PCR; TCRdb has only the in-frame clones, and not every one. The table shows approximately 76,000 clones, with approximately 80% occurring only once. Sequenced sample: peripheral blood. The receptors were sampled from a man between 50 and 59 years old with acute or convalescent COVID-19.

V and J are TRBV3-1 (or the pseudogene TRBV3-2) and TRBJ1-3; D is perhaps TRBD1 (5 bases). The CDR3 sequence is 16 residues long. V lost 4 bases and J lost 5, with 18 bases in between. Germline V gene data show CDR1 as LGHDT and CDR2 as YNNKEL (reference sequence). DNA of the CDR3: TGTGCCAGCAGCCTCCCAGCGATAGGGGTAAGAAACACCATATATTTT. It translates to CASSLPAIGVRNTIYF.

The genes are TRBV9 and TRBJ2-2; 8 bases map to TRBD1. The germline V gene has CDR1 SGDLS and CDR2 YYNGEE. V was pared by 3 bases and J by 4 bases, with 5 bases of the junction left unmatched. The CDR3 sequence is 15 residues long. For the CDR3, the DNA is TGTGCCAGCAGCGCTCACAGGGGGACCACCGGGGAGCTGTTTTTT. Amino acid sequence: CASSAHRGTTGELFF.

This clone was recorded only once. The chain has TRBV6-5 and TRBJ1-2, with 7 bases lining up with TRBD1. Germline V lookup: CDR1 MNHEY, CDR2 SVGAGI. The CDR3 is made up of 14 amino acids. The V segment lost 5 bases and the J segment 4 bases; nucleotides outside the gene matches: 7. The CDR3 loop is CASSPGTASYGYTF. In DNA form, the CDR3 reads TGTGCCAGCAGTCCCGGGACAGCATCCTATGGCTACACCTTC.

This chain links TRBV7-2 with TRBJ1-1, with a weak D call TRBD1 (5 bases). Trimming pared 5 bases from V and 6 bases from J, leaving 19 bases between. CDR3 length: 15 residues. Germline V lookup: CDR1 SGHTA, CDR2 FQGNSA. CDR3 DNA sequence: TGTGCCAGCAGCCAACAGGTCTCGGGAGGGGCTGAAGCTTTCTTT. Translated, it gives CASSQQVSGGAEAFF.

The genes are TRBV4-3 and TRBJ2-5; 9 bases are a match to TRBD2. The germline gives CDR1 LGHNA, CDR2 YSLEER. The length of the CDR3 is 14 residues. J was trimmed by 5 bases and V by 4 bases; bases with no gene match: 5. CDR3 residues: CASSLGTSRETQYF. CDR3 in DNA: TGCGCCAGCAGCCTCGGGACTAGCCGGGAGACCCAGTACTTC.

The V and J genes are TRBV19 and TRBJ1-1, with D possibly being TRBD1 (6 bases). CDR1 is LNHDA, CDR2 SQIVND, per germline (reference sequence). The V gene lost 7 bases and the J gene lost 1 base, with 13 bases spanning the gap. This CDR3 spans 14 amino acids. Here the CDR3 DNA reads TGTGCCAGTACCATAGACAGGCCGAACACTGAAGCTTTCTTT. This encodes CASTIDRPNTEAFF. Complete variable domain (other parts from reference TRBV19 and TRBJ1-1): DGGITQSPKYLFRKEGQNVTLSCEQNLNHDAMYWYRQDPGQGLRLIYYSQIVNDFQKGDIAEGYSVSREKKESFPLTVTSAQKNPTAFYLCASTIDRPNTEAFFGQGTRLTVV.

J is TRBJ2-3 and V is TRBV6-2 or TRBV6-3; no clear D. The CDR3 has 13 residues. Between the trimmed V and J ends, which lost 2 bases and 2 bases, there was a span of 5 bases. The germline CDR1 and CDR2 sequences are MNHEY and SVGEGT. Here the CDR3 reads CASSYVATDTQYF. CDR3 nucleotides: TGTGCCAGCAGTTACGTAGCCACAGATACGCAGTATTTT.

J is TRBJ1-2 and V is TRBV7-8; TRBD1 matches at 8 bases. CDR3 length: 14 amino acids. The V gene's germline CDR1 is SGHVS and CDR2 FQNEAQ. With V trimmed by 0 bases and J by 7 bases, 4 bases remained unmatched. The CDR3 region has the DNA TGTGCCAGCAGCTTAGCCCCGACAGGGGTTGGCTACACCTTC. This codes for CASSLAPTGVGYTF.

The chain links TRBV2 to TRBJ1-1; the match to TRBD1 covers 9 bases. Germline V gives CDR1 SNHLY, CDR2 FYNNEI. The CDR3 sequence is 14 residues long. Unmatched junction bases numbered 6, after V lost 4 bases and J lost 6 bases. The CDR3 bases are TGTGCCAGCAGTGCAGACAGGGGGTTTGCTGAAGCTTTCTTT. Protein: CASSADRGFAEAFF.

This clone was picked up one time. V usage is TRBV3-1 (or the pseudogene TRBV3-2) and J usage is TRBJ1-1, with TRBD1 identical over 8 bases. The CDR3 loop spans 15 amino acids. The germline gives CDR1 LGHDT, CDR2 YNNKEL (reference sequence). V dropped 1 base and J dropped 3; count of bases not matched to a gene: 4. The CDR3 sequence: CASSQGGTGDTEAFF. DNA for the CDR3: TGTGCCAGCAGCCAAGGAGGGACAGGAGACACTGAAGCTTTCTTT.

CDR3 DNA: TGCGCCAGCAGCCAAGATGGCGGGGGTAACAATTCACCCCTCCACTTT. Residues: CASSQDGGGNNSPLHF. J is TRBJ1-6 and V is TRBV4-1; D might be TRBD1 (5 bases). CDR1 and CDR2 (germline): MGHRA, YSYEKL. V lost 0 bases and J 7 bases, leaving 13 bases between the germline ends. The CDR3 is 16 residues long.

J is TRBJ1-1 and V is TRBV11-2; 12 nucleotides line up with TRBD1. V trimming: 5 bases; J trimming: 2 bases; junction bases outside the gene matches: 6. The CDR3 sequence is 16 residues long. The germline V gene encodes CDR1 SGHAT and CDR2 FQNNGV. The CDR3 loop is CASSPRDRGPNTEAFF. CDR3 DNA sequence: TGTGCCAGCAGCCCTCGGGACAGGGGGCCTAACACTGAAGCTTTCTTT.